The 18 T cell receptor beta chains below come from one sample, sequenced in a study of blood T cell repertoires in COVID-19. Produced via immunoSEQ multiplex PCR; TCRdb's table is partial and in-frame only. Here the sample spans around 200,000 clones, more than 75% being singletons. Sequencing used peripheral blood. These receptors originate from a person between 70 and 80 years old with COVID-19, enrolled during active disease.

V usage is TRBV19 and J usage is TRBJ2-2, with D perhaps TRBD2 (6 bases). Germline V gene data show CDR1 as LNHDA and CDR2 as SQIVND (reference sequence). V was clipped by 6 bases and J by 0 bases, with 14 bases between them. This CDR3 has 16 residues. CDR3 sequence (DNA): TGTGCCAGTAGGAGAAGGAGGGGCCCGAACACCGGGGAGCTGTTTTTT. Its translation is CASRRRRGPNTGELFF.

The CDR3 loop reads CASSLLQGIPTEAFF. In DNA form, the CDR3 reads TGTGCCAGCAGCTTATTGCAGGGGATTCCCACTGAAGCTTTCTTT. V usage is TRBV5-6 and J usage is TRBJ1-1; D possibly corresponds to TRBD1 (6 bases). Germline CDR1 is SGHDT and CDR2 is YYEEEE. Trimming shortened V by 2 bases and J by 4 bases, and 15 bases separated the two germline ends. This CDR3 spans 15 amino acids.

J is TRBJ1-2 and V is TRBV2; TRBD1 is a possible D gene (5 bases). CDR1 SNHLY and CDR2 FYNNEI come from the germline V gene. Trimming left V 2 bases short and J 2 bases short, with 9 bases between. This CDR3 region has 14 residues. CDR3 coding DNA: TGTGCCAGCAGTGAACCGGGACTCAACTATGGCTACACCTTC. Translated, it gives CASSEPGLNYGYTF.

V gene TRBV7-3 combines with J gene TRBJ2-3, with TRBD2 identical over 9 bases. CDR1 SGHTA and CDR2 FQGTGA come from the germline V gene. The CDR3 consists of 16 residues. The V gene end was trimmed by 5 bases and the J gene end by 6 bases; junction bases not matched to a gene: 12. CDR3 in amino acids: CASSTQASGIGDTQYF. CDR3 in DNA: TGTGCCAGCAGCACCCAGGCTAGCGGGATAGGGGATACGCAGTATTTT. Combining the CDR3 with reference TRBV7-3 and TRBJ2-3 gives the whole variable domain GAGVSQTPSNKVTEKGKYVELRCDPISGHTALYWYRQSLGQGPEFLIYFQGTGAADDSGLPNDRFFAVRPEGSVSTLKIQRTERGDSAVYLCASSTQASGIGDTQYFGPGTRLTVL.

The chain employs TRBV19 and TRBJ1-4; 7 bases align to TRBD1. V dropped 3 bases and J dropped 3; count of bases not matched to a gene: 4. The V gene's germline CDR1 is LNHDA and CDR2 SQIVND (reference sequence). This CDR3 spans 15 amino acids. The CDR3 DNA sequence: TGTGCCAGTAGTATTCTCGGACAGGCTAATGAAAAACTGTTTTTT. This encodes CASSILGQANEKLFF.

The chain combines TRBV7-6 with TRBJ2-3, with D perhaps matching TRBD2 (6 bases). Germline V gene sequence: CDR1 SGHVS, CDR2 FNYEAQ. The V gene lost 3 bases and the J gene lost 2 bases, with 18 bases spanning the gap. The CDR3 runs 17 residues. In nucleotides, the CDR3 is TGTGCCAGCAGCTTCTTAGGGACTGCGAGTGACACAGATACGCAGTATTTT. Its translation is CASSFLGTASDTDTQYF.

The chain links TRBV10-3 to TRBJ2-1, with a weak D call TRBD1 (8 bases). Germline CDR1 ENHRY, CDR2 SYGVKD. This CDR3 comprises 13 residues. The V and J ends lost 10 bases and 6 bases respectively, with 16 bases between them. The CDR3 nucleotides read TGTGCCAGCACAGGGGGACTAAGCAATGAGCAGTTCTTC. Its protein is CASTGGLSNEQFF.

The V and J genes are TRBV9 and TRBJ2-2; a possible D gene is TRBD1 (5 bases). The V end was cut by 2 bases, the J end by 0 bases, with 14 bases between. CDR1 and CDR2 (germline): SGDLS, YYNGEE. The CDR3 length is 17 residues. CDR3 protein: CASSVPLIGANTGELFF. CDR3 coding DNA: TGTGCCAGCAGCGTCCCTCTGATAGGGGCGAACACCGGGGAGCTGTTTTTT. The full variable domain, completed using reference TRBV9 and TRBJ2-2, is DSGVTQTPKHLITATGQRVTLRCSPRSGDLSVYWYQQSLDQGLQFLIQYYNGEERAKGNILERFSAQQFPDLHSELNLSSLELGDSALYFCASSVPLIGANTGELFFGEGSRLTVL.

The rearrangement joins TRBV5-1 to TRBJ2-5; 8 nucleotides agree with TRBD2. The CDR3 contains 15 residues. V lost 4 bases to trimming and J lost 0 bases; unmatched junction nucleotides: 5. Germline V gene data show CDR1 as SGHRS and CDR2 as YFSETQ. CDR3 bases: TGCGCCAGCAGCGAAGTAGCGGGGAACCAAGAGACCCAGTACTTC. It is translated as CASSEVAGNQETQYF.

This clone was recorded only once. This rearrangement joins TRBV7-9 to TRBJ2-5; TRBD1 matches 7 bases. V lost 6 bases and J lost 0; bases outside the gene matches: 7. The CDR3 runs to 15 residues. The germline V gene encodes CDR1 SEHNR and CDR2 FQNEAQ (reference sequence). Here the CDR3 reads CASSRRQGYQETQYF. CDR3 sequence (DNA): TGTGCCAGCAGTCGAAGACAGGGATACCAAGAGACCCAGTACTTC.

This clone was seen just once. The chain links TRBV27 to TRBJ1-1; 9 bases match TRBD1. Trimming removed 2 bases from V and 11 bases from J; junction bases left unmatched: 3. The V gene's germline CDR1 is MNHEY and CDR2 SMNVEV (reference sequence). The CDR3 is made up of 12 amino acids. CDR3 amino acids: CASSLTGGAAFF. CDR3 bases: TGTGCCAGCAGTTTAACAGGGGGCGCGGCTTTCTTT.

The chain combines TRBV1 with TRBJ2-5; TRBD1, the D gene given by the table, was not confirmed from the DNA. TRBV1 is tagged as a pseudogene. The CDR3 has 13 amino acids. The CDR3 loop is CTSSQEGEETQYF. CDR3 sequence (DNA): TGCACCAGCAGCCAAGAAGGGGAAGAGACCCAGTACTTC.

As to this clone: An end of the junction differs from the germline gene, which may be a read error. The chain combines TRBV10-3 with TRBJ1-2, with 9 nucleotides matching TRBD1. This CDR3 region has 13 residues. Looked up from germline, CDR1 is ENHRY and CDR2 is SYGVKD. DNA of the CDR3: TGTGCCACTGCCTGGGACAGGGCAAAAAACCCCGCCTTC. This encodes CATAWDRAKNPAF.

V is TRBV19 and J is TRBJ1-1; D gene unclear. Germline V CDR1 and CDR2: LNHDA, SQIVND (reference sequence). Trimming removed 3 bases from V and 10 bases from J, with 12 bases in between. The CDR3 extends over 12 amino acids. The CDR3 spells CASSMGASPAFF. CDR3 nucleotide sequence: TGTGCCAGTAGTATGGGCGCGAGTCCAGCTTTCTTT.

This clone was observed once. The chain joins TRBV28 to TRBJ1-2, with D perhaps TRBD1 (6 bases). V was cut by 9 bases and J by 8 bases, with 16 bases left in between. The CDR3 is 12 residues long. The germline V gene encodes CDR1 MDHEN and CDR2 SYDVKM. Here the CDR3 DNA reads TGTGCCAGTTGGGGTGGCAGGGGAGGCTACACCTTC. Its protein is CASWGGRGGYTF.

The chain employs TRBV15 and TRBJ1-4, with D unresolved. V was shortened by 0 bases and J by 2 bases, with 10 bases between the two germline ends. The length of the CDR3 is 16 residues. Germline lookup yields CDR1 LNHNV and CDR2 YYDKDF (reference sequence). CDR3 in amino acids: CATSRDPVGTNEKLFF. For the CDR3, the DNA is TGTGCCACCAGCAGAGACCCCGTTGGCACTAATGAAAAACTGTTTTTT.

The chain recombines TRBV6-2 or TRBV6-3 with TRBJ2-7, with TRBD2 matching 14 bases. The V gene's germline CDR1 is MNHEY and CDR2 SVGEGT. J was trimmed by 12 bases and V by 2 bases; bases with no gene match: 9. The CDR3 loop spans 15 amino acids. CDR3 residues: CASSYGTSGSKFPYF. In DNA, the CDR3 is TGTGCCAGCAGTTACGGGACTAGCGGGAGTAAATTTCCGTACTTC.

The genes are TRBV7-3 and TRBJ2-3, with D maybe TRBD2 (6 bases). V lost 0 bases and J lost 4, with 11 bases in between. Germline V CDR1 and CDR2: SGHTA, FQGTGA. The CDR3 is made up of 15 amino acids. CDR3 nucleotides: TGTGCCAGCAGCTTAACCGGGAGCGGGCCAGATACGCAGTATTTT. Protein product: CASSLTGSGPDTQYF.